The entry that follows covers one TCR beta chain sequence. This sample is drawn from a study of blood T cell repertoires in COVID-19. Produced via immunoSEQ multiplex PCR; TCRdb's table is partial and in-frame only. The sample lists around 370,000 clones, 80% to 90% occurring once. CDR1 and CDR2 from the germline V gene are SGHAT and FQNNGV. The length of the CDR3 is 11 residues. V lost 3 bases to trimming and J lost 7 bases, with 6 bases between them. The chain employs TRBV11-2 and TRBJ1-2; D gene unclear. This sequence originates from a woman between 45 and 60 years old with COVID-19, enrolled during active disease. The material sequenced was peripheral blood. CDR3 region: CASSFRFGYTF. DNA for the CDR3: TGTGCCAGCAGCTTCAGGTTTGGCTACACCTTC.